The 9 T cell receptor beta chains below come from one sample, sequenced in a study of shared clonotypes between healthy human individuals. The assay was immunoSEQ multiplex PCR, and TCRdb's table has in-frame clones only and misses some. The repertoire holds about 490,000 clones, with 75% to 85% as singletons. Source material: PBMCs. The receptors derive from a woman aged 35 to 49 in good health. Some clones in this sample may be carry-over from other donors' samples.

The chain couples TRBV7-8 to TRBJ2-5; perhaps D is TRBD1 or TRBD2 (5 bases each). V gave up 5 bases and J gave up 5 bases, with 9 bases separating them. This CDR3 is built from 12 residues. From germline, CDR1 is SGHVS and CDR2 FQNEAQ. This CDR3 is CASSRDVETQYF. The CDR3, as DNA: TGTGCCAGCAGCAGGGACGTGGAGACCCAGTACTTC.

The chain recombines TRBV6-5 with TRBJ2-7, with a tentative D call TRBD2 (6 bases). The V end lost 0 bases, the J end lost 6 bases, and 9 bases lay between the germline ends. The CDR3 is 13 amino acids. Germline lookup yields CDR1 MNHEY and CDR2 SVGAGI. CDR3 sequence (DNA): TGTGCCAGCAGTTACTCGAGGGAGGCCGAGCAGTACTTC. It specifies CASSYSREAEQYF.

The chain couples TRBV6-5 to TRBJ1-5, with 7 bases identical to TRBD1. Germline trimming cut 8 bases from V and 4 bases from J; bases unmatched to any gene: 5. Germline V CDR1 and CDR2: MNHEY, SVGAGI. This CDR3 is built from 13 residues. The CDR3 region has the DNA TGTGCCAGCTCGACAGGGCGGAATCAGCCCCAGCATTTT. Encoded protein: CASSTGRNQPQHF.

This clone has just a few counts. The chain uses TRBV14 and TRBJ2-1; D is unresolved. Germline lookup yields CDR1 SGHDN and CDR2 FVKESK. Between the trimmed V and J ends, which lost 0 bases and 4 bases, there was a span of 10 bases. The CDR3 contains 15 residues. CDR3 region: CASSQEFVGYNEQFF. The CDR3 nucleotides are TGTGCCAGCAGCCAAGAGTTTGTGGGGTACAATGAGCAGTTCTTC.

CDR3 DNA: TGTGCCAGCAGTGACAACAGGGGGAACTACGAGCAGTACTTC. Protein: CASSDNRGNYEQYF. The genes are TRBV25-1 and TRBJ2-7; 8 nucleotides align to TRBD1. Germline V CDR1 and CDR2: MGHDK, SYGVNS. J gave up 3 bases and V 3 bases, and 4 bases lay outside the gene matches. This CDR3 is built from 14 residues.

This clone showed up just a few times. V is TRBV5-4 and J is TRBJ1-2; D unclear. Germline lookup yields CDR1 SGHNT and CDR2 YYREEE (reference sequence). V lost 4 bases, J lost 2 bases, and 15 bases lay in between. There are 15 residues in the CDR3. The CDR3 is CASSISGVSNYGYTF. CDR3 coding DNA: TGTGCCAGCAGCATATCAGGAGTTTCGAACTATGGCTACACCTTC.

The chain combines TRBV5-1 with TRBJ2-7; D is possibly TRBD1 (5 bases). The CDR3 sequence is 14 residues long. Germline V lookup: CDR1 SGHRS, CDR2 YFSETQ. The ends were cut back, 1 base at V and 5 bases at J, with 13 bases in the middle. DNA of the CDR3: TGCGCCAGCAGCTTGAGGCAGGGTGGCGACGAGCAGTACTTC. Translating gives CASSLRQGGDEQYF. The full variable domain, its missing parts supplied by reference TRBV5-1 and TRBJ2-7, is KAGVTQTPRYLIKTRGQQVTLSCSPISGHRSVSWYQQTPGQGLQFLFEYFSETQRNKGNFPGRFSGRQFSNSRSEMNVSTLELGDSALYLCASSLRQGGDEQYFGPGTRLTVT.

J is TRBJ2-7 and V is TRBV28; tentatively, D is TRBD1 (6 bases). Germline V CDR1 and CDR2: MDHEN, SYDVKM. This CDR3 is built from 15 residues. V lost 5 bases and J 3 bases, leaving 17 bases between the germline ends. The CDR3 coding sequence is TGTGCCAGCAGTACCCCGGACAGACGCAACTACGAGCAGTACTTC. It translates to CASSTPDRRNYEQYF.

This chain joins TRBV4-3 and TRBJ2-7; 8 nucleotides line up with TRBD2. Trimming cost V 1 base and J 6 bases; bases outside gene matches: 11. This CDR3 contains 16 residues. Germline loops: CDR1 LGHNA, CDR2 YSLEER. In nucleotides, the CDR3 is TGCGCCAGCAGCCAAGGTTTCGCGGGGGGTCGGGGCGAGCAGTACTTC. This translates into CASSQGFAGGRGEQYF.